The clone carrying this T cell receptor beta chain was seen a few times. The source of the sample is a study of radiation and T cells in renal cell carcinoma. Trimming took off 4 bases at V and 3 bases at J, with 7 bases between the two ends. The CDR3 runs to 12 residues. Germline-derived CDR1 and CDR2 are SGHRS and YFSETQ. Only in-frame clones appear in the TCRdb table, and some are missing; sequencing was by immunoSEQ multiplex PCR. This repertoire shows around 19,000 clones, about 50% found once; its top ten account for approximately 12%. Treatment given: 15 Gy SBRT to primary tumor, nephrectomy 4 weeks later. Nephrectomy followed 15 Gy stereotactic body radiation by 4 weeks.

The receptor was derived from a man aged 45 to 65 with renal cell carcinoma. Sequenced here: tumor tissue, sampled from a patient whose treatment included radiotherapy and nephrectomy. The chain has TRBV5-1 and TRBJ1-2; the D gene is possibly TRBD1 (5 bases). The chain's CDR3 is CASSQGDYGYTF. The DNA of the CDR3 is TGCGCCAGCAGCCAGGGAGACTATGGCTACACCTTC.